The T cell receptor beta chain under discussion was sequenced for a study of shared clonotypes between healthy human individuals. Concerning this clone: Its antigen is as yet unknown.

The junction had 7 bases not matched to a gene; V was cut back by 8 bases and J by 3 bases. The CDR3 sequence is 13 residues long. Germline CDR1 MNHEY, CDR2 SMNVEV (reference sequence). Findings and caveats of the study: Compared with clonotypes that all four donors shared, non-shared clonotypes had lower generation probabilities. Estimated richness was generally greater in naive than memory subsets.

Profiled with immunoSEQ multiplex PCR; TCRdb holds only in-frame clones, not every one. The sample yields roughly 2.5 million clones, around 94% seen once. CD4+ cell separation produced CD45RA+ naive and CD45RA-negative memory subsets. Sample: naive CD4+ T cells sorted from blood. Subset of the sample: CD45RA+ positively selected. The source of this sequence is a man aged 18-30 years in good health. The J gene is TRBJ2-7, the V gene TRBV27; 7 bases are a match to TRBD1. This chain's CDR3 is CASLLRQGYEQYF. The CDR3 DNA reads as TGTGCCAGCCTCCTCAGACAGGGCTACGAGCAGTACTTC.